What follows describes a single TCR beta chain. No cognate antigen has been identified for it. Within one base of it there is no much larger clone, and no base qualities were kept. The CDR3 contains 14 residues, cysteine and phenylalanine counted. Of all the DNA, just the CDR3 is kept, 42 bases in frame from base 1. The germline ends are 11 bases apart after V is trimmed by 3 bases and J by 3 bases. CDR1 and CDR2 were assigned from the germline V gene (reference sequence) as GTSNPN and SVGIG. Explained via the paper, the time point label denotes: baseline before first vaccination. Vaccinee samples came from UK trials COV001 and COV002, including a single-blind randomized controlled phase 2/3 trial of AZD1222 (ChAdOx1 nCoV-19) in healthy adults. For TCRbeta chain sequencing, PBMC samples were collected from trial participants at day 0 and at day 28 after the second dose. This record belongs to a study of T cell responses to AZD1222 COVID-19 vaccine (TCRdb year 2021). The study in broad terms: Because spike-specific TCR depth and breadth did not differ between the two schedules, AZD1222 recipients who got a second dose at roughly 4 weeks were pooled with those who got a second dose at roughly 12 weeks. TCR sequencing covered 233 trial participants: about 210 given two doses of AZD1222 and some 25 given two doses of MenACWY control vaccine. Trial participants were enrolled by age into subgroups of 18-55, 56-69 and 70-plus years, and around 150, 29 and 61 TCR-sequenced participants, respectively, were included in these subgroups. Points the paper makes about the study in general: Epitopes outside the regions mutated in the B.1.351 and B.1.1.7 variants were reportedly recognized by nearly half of the unique spike-specific TCRs. The whole spike protein was spanned by vaccine-associated CD4 TCRs, and dominant responses were seen in regions 160-218 and 743-854. A significant rise in spike-specific TCR breadth and depth was observed after two AZD1222 doses relative to day 0 and relative to MenACWY recipients. Participants were mostly white British and included more females than males, and it was suggested by the authors that clonal diversity may have been underestimated. Conclusions about previously exposed vaccinees are limited, since just 6 or 7 AZD1222 recipients were seropositive for SARS-CoV-2 at baseline. No day 14 peak-response samples were available, so repertoires were characterized only after the peak T cell response. The 56-69-year group was small, and its depth increase did not reach significance, likely because of low power.

The CDR3 regions of human TCRbeta chains were analyzed by immunosequencing. The paper's processing steps were these. TCRs in the repertoires were matched against a reference library of SARS-CoV-2-specific TCRs that had been generated with the MIRA antigen-specificity platform. Breadth was defined as the fraction of unique TCRs that were SARS-CoV-2-associated. Depth was defined as the fraction of total T cells that were SARS-CoV-2-associated. Using the MIRA data, each spike-specific TCR was assigned both to the spike region to which the TCR was reactive and to a CD4 or CD8 class. Log10-transformed breadth and depth values were compared by one-way ANOVA with Sidak's multiple comparisons tests. TCRdb re-hosts the immuneACCESS table, in-frame sequences only. Its copies lack some clones; in the studies checked, an unresolved V gene accounts for under half of them, and the cause for the rest is not known. Clonal size and the V and J genes are those of that table, whereas D and trimming came from the DNA. A total of 140,000 to 150,000 clones appear in this sample, more than 85% of them only once. The ten largest clones capture about 5.1% of the sample.

The clonotype comes from an adult in good health. Rearrangement joined TRBV30 to TRBJ1-4, with a weak D call of TRBD1 (5 bases match). Sample: peripheral blood, taken on day 0 of AZD1222 vaccination. Read as DNA, the sequence is TGTGCCTGGAGAGGGGTTCATGCTAATGAAAAACTGTTTTTT. It is translated as CAWRGVHANEKLFF.